This TCR beta chain derives from a study of regulatory T cells in long-lasting Graves disease. Study-wide results and caveats: Small sample size may have lowered accuracy. There was favoring of TRBV28, TRBJ1-2 and TRBJ2-5 in persistent disease.

This clonotype was seen a handful of times. Antigen unknown. Time point noted: newly diagnosed GD, antithyroid drugs for less than 3 months. PBMC RNA served as the TCR library source. This CDR3 region has 13 residues. Germline V gives CDR1 DFQATT, CDR2 SNEGSKA (reference sequence). TCR beta libraries were built with iRepertoire HTBI primers and Arm-PCR of CDR3 regions. TCRdb independently ran MiXCR on the multiplex PCR reads; one entry per CDR3 protein. Of 620,000 or so distinct CDR3 sequences in the sample, less than 20% were seen once. These same records also appear under a second study, on T cells in Graves' hyperthyroidism and ophthalmopathy. That work adds: The HTBI primer set served for first-round RT-PCR of the TCR CDR3. Separation of ophthalmopathy from stable hyperthyroidism was achieved by a 13 V-J model.

The material sequenced was peripheral blood mononuclear cells (PBMCs), taken at new diagnosis, from a patient treated with antithyroid drugs. This receptor was identified in a woman under 40 with Graves disease. The genes are TRBV20-1 and TRBJ2-1, with D perhaps being TRBD1 or TRBD2 (5 bases each). This chain's CDR3 is CRLGPLRRNEQFF. CDR3 coding DNA: TGCAGGCTGGGACCTCTAAGAAGGAATGAGCAGTTCTTC.